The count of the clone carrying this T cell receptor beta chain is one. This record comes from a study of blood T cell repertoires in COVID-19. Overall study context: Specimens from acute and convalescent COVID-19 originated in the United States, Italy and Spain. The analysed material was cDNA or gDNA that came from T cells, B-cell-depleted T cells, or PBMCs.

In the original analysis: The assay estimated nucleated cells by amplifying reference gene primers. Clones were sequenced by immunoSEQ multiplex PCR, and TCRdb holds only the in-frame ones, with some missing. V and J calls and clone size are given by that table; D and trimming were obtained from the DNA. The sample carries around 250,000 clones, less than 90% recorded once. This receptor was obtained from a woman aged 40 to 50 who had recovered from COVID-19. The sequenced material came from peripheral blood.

CDR3 protein: CASNVGYSYNEQFF. In DNA, the CDR3 is TGTGCCAGCAATGTCGGTTACTCCTACAATGAGCAGTTCTTC. The genes are TRBV6-5 and TRBJ2-1; unclear D gene. Germline V gene data show CDR1 as MNHEY and CDR2 as SVGAGI. V was cut by 7 bases and J by 0 bases, with 10 bases left in between. CDR3 length: 14 residues.